This is a list of T cell receptor beta chains from one sample in a study of blood T cells in healthy people across ages. TCRdb reprocessed the 5' RACE reads via MiXCR and lists one record per CDR3 protein. The data hold around 690,000 distinct CDR3 sequences, with roughly 53% observed a single time. Sequencing input: blood. The receptors shown here come from a man between 60 and 75 years old in good health. The CDR3 runs from the conserved cysteine through the conserved F or W. Each record gives: CDR3 protein, CDR3 DNA, V gene, clone size, J gene, D gene. The D gene is left open where the match is weak. Only some rows state a clone size, as once, few, many or a class for expanded clones.

CASSHRLAGETQYF TGTGCCAGCAGCCACCGACTAGCGGGGGAGACCCAGTACTTC TRBV7-2 NA TRBJ2-5 TRBD2
CASRTGPERETQYF TGTGCCAGCAGAACAGGTCCGGAGAGAGAGACCCAGTACTTC TRBV6-2/TRBV6-3 NA TRBJ2-5 NA
CSASESGGYEKLFF TGCAGTGCTTCGGAGTCAGGGGGCTATGAAAAACTGTTTTTT TRBV20-1 NA TRBJ1-4 TRBD1
CASRWDRATEQYF TGTGCCAGCAGATGGGACAGGGCAACCGAGCAGTACTTC TRBV6-5 NA TRBJ2-7 TRBD1
CASNAGRGQGWYEQYF TGTGCCAGCAACGCCGGGCGTGGGCAGGGGTGGTACGAGCAGTACTTC TRBV11-2 NA TRBJ2-7 NA
CASFKPGPNTEAFF TGTGCCAGTTTCAAACCCGGACCGAACACTGAAGCTTTCTTT TRBV12-3/TRBV12-4 NA TRBJ1-1 NA
CASSQGVPGISYEQYF TGCGCCAGCAGCCAAGGTGTTCCAGGCATCTCCTACGAGCAGTACTTC TRBV4-1 NA TRBJ2-7 NA
CAISERGTYEQYF TGTGCCATCAGTGAGAGGGGAACCTACGAGCAGTACTTC TRBV10-3 NA TRBJ2-7 NA
CASSLAARRGGEQFF TGTGCCAGCAGCTTAGCGGCACGTAGAGGGGGTGAGCAGTTCTTC TRBV7-2 few TRBJ2-1 NA
CASGADHNSPLHF TGTGCCAGCGGGGCAGACCATAATTCACCCCTCCACTTT TRBV25-1 once TRBJ1-6 NA
CASSLVWSQSSETQYF TGTGCCAGCAGCTTAGTATGGAGCCAGAGCAGTGAGACCCAGTACTTC TRBV7-2 NA TRBJ2-5 NA
CASSLASVGANYGYTF TGTGCCAGCAGCTTAGCGTCGGTGGGAGCTAACTATGGCTACACCTTC TRBV7-9 NA TRBJ1-2 NA
CASSVGQGDYGYTF TGTGCCAGCAGTGTGGGACAGGGGGACTATGGCTACACCTTC TRBV2 NA TRBJ1-2 TRBD1
CASSLDRAREQYF TGTGCCAGCAGCTTAGACCGCGCCCGCGAGCAGTACTTC TRBV7-9 NA TRBJ2-7 NA
CSAPLENIQYF TGCAGTGCTCCCCTGGAAAACATTCAGTACTTC TRBV20-1 NA TRBJ2-4 NA
CASSQAGNNEQFF TGTGCCAGCAGCCAAGCAGGTAACAATGAGCAGTTCTTC TRBV4-2 NA TRBJ2-1 NA
CASTSGGLSYNEQFF TGTGCCAGCACAAGCGGGGGCCTCTCCTACAATGAGCAGTTCTTC TRBV7-2 few TRBJ2-1 TRBD2
CASSYSGTGGPPSYNEQFF TGTGCCAGCAGTTATTCCGGGACAGGGGGGCCCCCTTCCTACAATGAGCAGTTCTTC TRBV6-5 few TRBJ2-1 TRBD1
CASSPDREFYGYTF TGTGCCAGCAGTCCGGACAGGGAGTTCTATGGCTACACCTTC TRBV27 NA TRBJ1-2 TRBD1
CASSLASGRPAWADTQYF TGTGCCAGCAGCTTGGCATCAGGGAGACCAGCGTGGGCAGATACGCAGTATTTT TRBV7-9 NA TRBJ2-3 NA
CAISGRAGTDTQYF TGTGCCATCAGTGGTAGAGCGGGGACAGATACGCAGTATTTT TRBV10-3 few TRBJ2-3 TRBD2
CASSPPGNSGANVLTF TGTGCCAGCTCACCACCAGGGAACTCTGGGGCCAACGTCCTGACTTTC TRBV18 NA TRBJ2-6 NA
CASGRVMTETQYF TGTGCCAGCGGGAGAGTGATGACGGAGACCCAGTACTTC TRBV6-5 few TRBJ2-5 NA
CASRGLAGRNEQFF TGTGCCAGCAGAGGACTAGCGGGACGGAATGAGCAGTTCTTC TRBV6-1 few TRBJ2-1 TRBD2
CSVLLASGGPTDTQYF TGCAGCGTCCTCTTAGCTAGCGGGGGGCCGACAGATACGCAGTATTTT TRBV29-1 NA TRBJ2-3 TRBD2
CASSPLPSGWGNEQFF TGTGCCAGCAGCCCCCTCCCGAGCGGGTGGGGGAATGAGCAGTTCTTC TRBV7-9 few TRBJ2-1 NA
CASSSDLLAGRSEQYF TGTGCCAGCAGCTCCGACCTACTAGCGGGGCGGAGCGAGCAGTACTTC TRBV7-9 NA TRBJ2-7 TRBD2
CASTRGRGVLTDTQYF TGTGCCAGCACCCGTGGGCGGGGTGTCCTCACAGATACGCAGTATTTT TRBV18 NA TRBJ2-3 NA
CASSLDGARDTEAFF TGCGCCAGCAGCTTGGACGGCGCCAGGGACACTGAAGCTTTCTTT TRBV5-1 NA TRBJ1-1 NA
CASGYGIVRGYEQYF TGTGCCAGCGGATACGGGATCGTAAGGGGCTACGAGCAGTACTTC TRBV6-5 many TRBJ2-7 NA
CSASGQGAANTEAFF TGCAGTGCTAGCGGTCAGGGGGCGGCGAACACTGAAGCTTTCTTT TRBV20-1 NA TRBJ1-1 TRBD1
CASSTWTGVGGANVLTF TGTGCCAGCAGCACCTGGACAGGGGTGGGAGGGGCCAACGTCCTGACTTTC TRBV13 few TRBJ2-6 TRBD1
CASSQGPQLGANVLTF TGTGCCAGCAGCCAAGGTCCACAGCTAGGGGCCAACGTCCTGACTTTC TRBV3-1 NA TRBJ2-6 NA
CASSLVGGVQETQYF TGTGCCAGCAGCTTAGTCGGGGGAGTTCAAGAGACCCAGTACTTC TRBV7-2 NA TRBJ2-5 NA
CASSLSGSSTNEKLFF TGTGCCAGCAGTCTCTCGGGCAGCTCAACTAATGAAAAACTGTTTTTT TRBV12-3/TRBV12-4 NA TRBJ1-4 NA
CASRSGQGGNSPLHF TGCGCCAGCAGGTCGGGACAGGGAGGAAATTCACCCCTCCACTTT TRBV5-1 NA TRBJ1-6 TRBD1
CASSARGGNQETQYF TGTGCCAGCAGCGCGAGGGGGGGGAACCAAGAGACCCAGTACTTC TRBV2 NA TRBJ2-5 NA
CSVEDSRGTNEKLFF TGCAGCGTTGAAGATTCCAGGGGAACTAATGAAAAACTGTTTTTT TRBV29-1 NA TRBJ1-4 NA
CASSPQTSGSSTGELFF TGTGCCAGCAGCCCTCAGACTAGCGGGAGCTCCACCGGGGAGCTGTTTTTT TRBV7-3 NA TRBJ2-2 TRBD2
CASSPSVRETQYF TGTGCCAGCAGCCCATCTGTCCGAGAGACCCAGTACTTC TRBV4-2 few TRBJ2-5 NA
CATSDVTDTGELFF TGTGCCACCAGTGACGTGACAGACACCGGGGAGCTGTTTTTT TRBV24-1 NA TRBJ2-2 NA
CASSLTVSTDTQYF TGTGCCAGCAGTTTGACGGTTAGCACAGATACGCAGTATTTT TRBV14 NA TRBJ2-3 NA
CSARTGGAGNTIYF TGCAGTGCTAGGACAGGGGGTGCTGGAAACACCATATATTTT TRBV20-1 NA TRBJ1-3 TRBD1
CASSTRQGLAPKFF TGTGCCAGCAGCACACGACAAGGATTGGCCCCGAAGTTCTTC TRBV16 once TRBJ2-1 NA
CASSLSGAFYARSSSSYEQYF TGCGCCAGCAGCCTGAGCGGGGCATTCTACGCCCGGAGTAGCAGCTCCTACGAGCAGTACTTC TRBV4-1 once TRBJ2-7 TRBD2
CAGRLTGARGNYGYTF TGTGCCGGCAGACTTACAGGGGCCAGGGGAAACTATGGCTACACCTTC TRBV3-1 NA TRBJ1-2 TRBD1